This section outlines one T cell receptor beta chain sequence together with its context. Its antigen is as yet unknown. Relative to the germline gene, one junction end is altered; a read error may explain this. The sample has other DNA sequences that encode this CDR3 too. CDR3 length: 12 residues. The V gene's germline CDR1 is SGHRS and CDR2 YFSETQ. This record comes from a study of OX40 agonist ivuxolimab in advanced cancers. The wider study: Ivuxolimab is a fully human IgG2 antibody that activates OX40 (CD134).

The table came from immunoSEQ multiplex PCR; TCRdb's copy has only in-frame clones and leaves some out. Counted here are 40,000 to 60,000 clones, more than 75% occurring once; the ten biggest clones make up around 2%. If patients had autoimmune disease history or systemic immunosuppression, they were excluded. Study results and caveats: Relative to CD4+, CD8+ T cells held more expanded clones on average.

This receptor was taken from an adult with an advanced solid tumor such as melanoma, head and neck, liver or kidney cancer. The rearrangement links TRBV5-1 to TRBJ1-1, with TRBD1 matching over 7 bases. The material was CD4+ or CD8+ T cells sorted from blood, obtained in a trial of the OX40 agonist ivuxolimab. The chain's CDR3 is CASSSIEGAAFF. The CDR3, as DNA: TGTGCCAGCAGCTCTATAGAGGGGGCAGCTTTCTTT.